This T cell receptor (beta chain) was documented in a study of blood T cells in healthy people across ages. The use of a sample-barcoded 5' primer and a J-beta primer mix characterized a second PCR of about 6 to 12 cycles. MiXCR, run by TCRdb on the 5' RACE reads, gives a single entry per CDR3 protein. The sample records 1.5 million to 2 million distinct CDR3 sequences, 28% being singletons. Trimming shortened V by 0 bases and J by 6 bases, and 12 bases separated the two germline ends. CDR3 length equals 14 residues. The germline gives CDR1 LGHDT, CDR2 YNNKEL (reference sequence). The sequenced sample was blood. The clonotype comes from a woman aged 25 to 39 in good health. This chain uses TRBV3-1 with TRBJ2-7, with unresolved D. As DNA, the CDR3 is TGTGCCAGCAGCCAAGAGCTGGGGTCGTTCGAGCAGTACTTC. It codes for CASSQELGSFEQYF.